The entry below describes one T cell receptor (beta chain). Its antigen is currently unknown. The sample is drawn from a study of human T cells and chemical hapten exposure. Overall study: Per-sample TCR yields varied mainly from small pooled library volume differences.

Noted time point: patch test 2, 6 weeks after DPC sensitization. Treatment reported: therapeutic diphenylcyclopropenone sensitization with weekly scalp DPC. One entry per CDR3 protein results from TCRdb running MiXCR on the RACE reads. The sample shows fewer than 100,000 distinct CDR3 sequences, around a tenth of them seen only once. Study-wide findings and caveats: The donor cohort had alopecia, so its immune response may not match that of healthy people.

The sequence derives from a man younger than 35 with alopecia areata. Some clones in this sample may be carry-over from other donors' samples. The sample here was whole blood, taken in connection with sensitization to the hapten diphenylcyclopropenone (DPC).

CDR3 region: CASRQAVNTGELFF. The DNA of the CDR3 is TGTGCCAGCAGGCAGGCGGTGAACACCGGGGAGCTGTTTTTT. The chain carries TRBV7-9 and TRBJ2-2; D is unresolved. Germline V lookup: CDR1 SEHNR, CDR2 FQNEAQ (reference sequence). The V and J ends lost 6 bases and 1 base respectively, with 9 bases between them. The CDR3 sequence is 14 residues long.